These T cell receptor beta chains were read from a single sample in a study of cytomegalovirus exposure and HLA in healthy donors. This table comes from immunoSEQ multiplex PCR, and its TCRdb copy is limited to in-frame clones, with some not included. The sample lists about 130,000 clones, over 80% occurring once. The sequencing input was PBMCs. The receptors were sampled from a man younger than 30 in good health and CMV-seropositive. CDR3s include the opening cysteine and the closing phenylalanine or tryptophan. Each record gives: V gene, D gene, J gene, clone size, CDR3 protein, CDR3 DNA. A D gene is named only where the DNA matches it firmly. Size is omitted from some rows. Given values are once, few, many or a class for expanded clones.

v_gene: TRBV6-5
d_gene: NA
j_gene: TRBJ1-3
abundance: NA
CDR3aa: CATGRSGNTIYF
CDR3nt: TGTGCCACCGGGAGGTCTGGAAACACCATATATTTT

v_gene: TRBV13
d_gene: NA
j_gene: TRBJ2-1
abundance: NA
CDR3aa: CASSLGSPNEQFF
CDR3nt: TGTGCCAGCAGCCTCGGGAGTCCTAATGAGCAGTTCTTC

v_gene: TRBV27
d_gene: NA
j_gene: TRBJ2-7
abundance: NA
CDR3aa: CASSNGAYEQYF
CDR3nt: TGTGCCAGCAGTAACGGAGCCTACGAGCAGTACTTC

v_gene: TRBV9
d_gene: TRBD2
j_gene: TRBJ2-1
abundance: NA
CDR3aa: CASSPLAGGDFEQFF
CDR3nt: TGTGCCAGCAGCCCCTTAGCGGGGGGGGATTTTGAGCAGTTCTTC

v_gene: TRBV4-2
d_gene: NA
j_gene: TRBJ1-2
abundance: NA
CDR3aa: CASSQAGEGHYGYTF
CDR3nt: TGTGCCAGCAGCCAAGCAGGGGAGGGCCACTATGGCTACACCTTC

v_gene: TRBV30
d_gene: NA
j_gene: TRBJ2-3
abundance: once
CDR3aa: CASEQTLTDTQYF
CDR3nt: TGTGCCTCCGAGCAAACCCTAACAGATACGCAGTATTTT

v_gene: TRBV18
d_gene: NA
j_gene: TRBJ1-1
abundance: NA
CDR3aa: CASSLGQEVSHTEAFF
CDR3nt: TGTGCCAGCTCCCTCGGGCAGGAGGTCAGTCACACTGAAGCTTTCTTT

v_gene: TRBV5-4
d_gene: TRBD2
j_gene: TRBJ2-5
abundance: NA
CDR3aa: CASSYRGGETQYF
CDR3nt: TGTGCCAGCAGCTACCGCGGGGGTGAGACCCAGTACTTC

v_gene: TRBV6-6
d_gene: NA
j_gene: TRBJ2-5
abundance: NA
CDR3aa: CASSRRGARETQYF
CDR3nt: TGTGCCAGCAGTCGTCGGGGGGCCCGGGAGACCCAGTACTTC

v_gene: TRBV18
d_gene: TRBD1
j_gene: TRBJ2-7
abundance: NA
CDR3aa: CASRGQGTYEQYF
CDR3nt: TGTGCCAGTCGAGGACAGGGGACCTACGAGCAGTACTTC

v_gene: TRBV28
d_gene: NA
j_gene: TRBJ1-1
abundance: NA
CDR3aa: CASSFYRANTEAFF
CDR3nt: TGTGCCAGCAGTTTTTACAGGGCCAACACTGAAGCTTTCTTT

v_gene: TRBV15
d_gene: TRBD2
j_gene: TRBJ2-1
abundance: NA
CDR3aa: CATSSGLAGGLKFF
CDR3nt: TGTGCCACCAGCAGCGGACTAGCGGGGGGGTTAAAGTTCTTC

v_gene: TRBV28
d_gene: NA
j_gene: TRBJ1-1
abundance: NA
CDR3aa: CASSPHNTEAFF
CDR3nt: TGTGCCAGCAGTCCCCATAACACTGAAGCTTTCTTT

v_gene: TRBV5-6
d_gene: NA
j_gene: TRBJ1-4
abundance: NA
CDR3aa: CASSSLGQLATNEKLFF
CDR3nt: TGTGCCAGCAGCTCCTTAGGACAGCTGGCAACTAATGAAAAACTGTTTTTT

v_gene: TRBV13
d_gene: TRBD2
j_gene: TRBJ2-3
abundance: NA
CDR3aa: CASSSIMRGSTDTQYF
CDR3nt: TGTGCCAGCAGCTCGATTATGCGGGGGAGCACAGATACGCAGTATTTT

v_gene: TRBV4-1
d_gene: NA
j_gene: TRBJ1-4
abundance: once
CDR3aa: CASSQEAGREKLFF
CDR3nt: TGCGCCAGCAGCCAAGAGGCAGGGCGTGAAAAACTGTTTTTT

v_gene: TRBV27
d_gene: TRBD1
j_gene: TRBJ1-5
abundance: NA
CDR3aa: CASSSTDRGNQPQHF
CDR3nt: TGTGCCAGCAGTTCCACCGACAGGGGCAATCAGCCCCAGCATTTT

v_gene: TRBV7-3
d_gene: NA
j_gene: TRBJ1-1
abundance: few
CDR3aa: CASSLRFDTEAFF
CDR3nt: TGTGCCAGCAGCCTCAGGTTTGACACTGAAGCTTTCTTT

v_gene: TRBV7-9
d_gene: TRBD1
j_gene: TRBJ1-2
abundance: NA
CDR3aa: CASSYEGANGYTF
CDR3nt: TGTGCCAGCAGCTATGAGGGGGCAAATGGCTACACCTTC

v_gene: TRBV6-1
d_gene: TRBD2
j_gene: TRBJ2-2
abundance: NA
CDR3aa: CASSESAGGTGELFF
CDR3nt: TGTGCCAGCAGTGAATCTGCCGGGGGGACCGGGGAGCTGTTTTTT

v_gene: TRBV7-8
d_gene: NA
j_gene: TRBJ1-2
abundance: NA
CDR3aa: CASSPAPFGLNYGYTF
CDR3nt: TGTGCCAGCAGCCCCGCTCCATTTGGGCTTAACTATGGCTACACCTTC

v_gene: TRBV2
d_gene: NA
j_gene: TRBJ1-5
abundance: NA
CDR3aa: CASSIDTDQPQHF
CDR3nt: TGTGCCAGCAGCATAGACACCGATCAGCCCCAGCATTTT

v_gene: TRBV18
d_gene: TRBD2
j_gene: TRBJ2-7
abundance: once
CDR3aa: CASSPTSGGSYEQYF
CDR3nt: TGTGCCAGCTCACCTACTAGCGGGGGTTCCTACGAGCAGTACTTC

v_gene: TRBV15
d_gene: NA
j_gene: TRBJ2-2
abundance: NA
CDR3aa: CATSRAGAGRGTGELFF
CDR3nt: TGTGCCACCAGCAGAGCTGGGGCGGGGCGGGGCACCGGGGAGCTGTTTTTT

v_gene: TRBV6-6
d_gene: NA
j_gene: TRBJ1-2
abundance: once
CDR3aa: CASSFGKGAFDYTF
CDR3nt: TGTGCCAGCAGTTTTGGAAAAGGGGCCTTTGACTACACCTTC

v_gene: TRBV9
d_gene: NA
j_gene: TRBJ2-1
abundance: NA
CDR3aa: CASSVDSYYEQFF
CDR3nt: TGTGCCAGCAGCGTGGACTCCTACTACGAGCAGTTCTTC

v_gene: TRBV7-9
d_gene: NA
j_gene: TRBJ1-6
abundance: NA
CDR3aa: CASGGGEGNSPLHF
CDR3nt: TGTGCCAGCGGTGGAGGGGAAGGGAATTCACCCCTCCACTTT

v_gene: TRBV27
d_gene: TRBD1
j_gene: TRBJ2-7
abundance: NA
CDR3aa: CASSLTGALSYEQYF
CDR3nt: TGTGCCAGCAGTCTGACAGGGGCCCTTTCCTACGAGCAGTACTTC

v_gene: TRBV27
d_gene: TRBD2
j_gene: TRBJ2-5
abundance: NA
CDR3aa: CASRGIAGAGGQETQYF
CDR3nt: TGTGCCAGCAGAGGTATCGCGGGGGCGGGGGGCCAAGAGACCCAGTACTTC

v_gene: TRBV7-9
d_gene: NA
j_gene: TRBJ1-3
abundance: NA
CDR3aa: CASSLDGNLRPGNTIYF
CDR3nt: TGTGCCAGCAGCTTAGACGGGAATCTAAGGCCTGGAAACACCATATATTTT

v_gene: TRBV5-6
d_gene: TRBD2
j_gene: TRBJ2-2
abundance: NA
CDR3aa: CASSLGLAGALVSGELFF
CDR3nt: TGTGCCAGCAGCTTGGGACTAGCGGGGGCGCTGGTCTCCGGGGAGCTGTTTTTT